A single sample gave rise to the 17 T cell receptor beta chains below, sequenced in a study of blood T cell repertoires in COVID-19. The data were produced by immunoSEQ multiplex PCR, yet TCRdb's version contains in-frame clones alone and is incomplete. The sample shows 170,000 or so clones, more than 85% of them seen only once. Sequencing was done on a sample of peripheral blood. These receptors originate from a man aged 35-49 years with active or convalescent COVID-19.

V usage is TRBV6-6 and J usage is TRBJ1-1; D not certain. In germline, CDR1 is MNHNY, CDR2 SVGAGI (reference sequence). The CDR3 totals 14 residues. The V and J ends lost 2 bases and 6 bases respectively, with 13 bases between them. The CDR3 region is CASSYKNPTAEAFF. CDR3 DNA sequence: TGTGCCAGCAGTTACAAGAATCCTACGGCTGAAGCTTTCTTT.

The DNA of the CDR3 is TGTGCCTGGACTCCCCCGAGAGGGTTGGGAACTGAAGCTTTCTTT. The encoded protein is CAWTPPRGLGTEAFF. This sequence joins TRBV30 and TRBJ1-1; D is unclear. The CDR3 totals 15 residues. Per the germline V gene, CDR1 is GTSNPN and CDR2 is SVGIG (reference sequence). Trimming took 4 bases from V and 5 from J, leaving 20 bases between them.

Points on this clone: This specimen includes other DNA sequences encoding the same CDR3. CDR3 coding DNA: TGTGCCAGCAGTGCCGGCTACGAGCAGTACTTC. Translation: CASSAGYEQYF. This chain joins TRBV12-3 or TRBV12-4 and TRBJ2-7; no reliable D call. The CDR3 consists of 11 residues. V lost 5 bases and J lost 3, with 5 bases in between.

This chain joins TRBV7-2 and TRBJ1-5; D call uncertain. Germline values: CDR1 SGHTA, CDR2 FQGNSA. The V end was cut by 3 bases, the J end by 0 bases, with 6 bases between. There are 14 residues in the CDR3. The CDR3 DNA is TGTGCCAGCAGCTTCGACATTAGCAATCAGCCCCAGCATTTT. It translates to CASSFDISNQPQHF.

The chain has TRBV7-9 and TRBJ1-1; 7 bases align to TRBD1. CDR3 length: 18 residues. V gave up 4 bases and J gave up 1 base; unmatched junction bases: 15. Germline values: CDR1 SEHNR, CDR2 FQNEAQ (reference sequence). This CDR3 is CASSSLPSPGGRNTEAFF. Written as DNA, the CDR3 is TGTGCCAGCAGCTCTCTTCCGTCGCCAGGGGGGAGGAACACTGAAGCTTTCTTT.

This clone was seen a few times. The chain links TRBV14 to TRBJ1-6; possible D gene TRBD1, 6 bases. Trimming took off 0 bases at V and 10 bases at J, with 10 bases between the two ends. The CDR3 runs to 14 residues. Germline V gives CDR1 SGHDN, CDR2 FVKESK. CDR3 in amino acids: CASSQDLGASPLHF. The CDR3 DNA sequence: TGTGCCAGCAGCCAAGATTTGGGGGCGTCACCCCTCCACTTT. Based on the CDR3 plus reference TRBV14 and TRBJ1-6, the full variable domain is EAGVTQFPSHSVIEKGQTVTLRCDPISGHDNLYWYRRVMGKEIKFLLHFVKESKQDESGMPNNRFLAERTGGTYSTLKVQPAELEDSGVYFCASSQDLGASPLHFGNGTRLTVT.

The chain employs TRBV28 and TRBJ1-4; D perhaps matches TRBD1 (6 bases). Germline CDR1 is MDHEN and CDR2 is SYDVKM. The CDR3 is made up of 19 amino acids. Trimming stripped 3 bases from V and 3 bases from J, with 23 bases between. CDR3 in DNA: TGTGCCAGCAGTTTCCCCCCTCCACAGGGCAGGTTGTCTAATGAAAAACTGTTTTTT. Protein sequence: CASSFPPPQGRLSNEKLFF. The complete variable domain, with remaining parts taken from reference TRBV28 and TRBJ1-4, reads DVKVTQSSRYLVKRTGEKVFLECVQDMDHENMFWYRQDPGLGLRLIYFSYDVKMKEKGDIPEGYSVSREKKERFSLILESASTNQTSMYLCASSFPPPQGRLSNEKLFFGSGTQLSVL.

This chain links TRBV9 with TRBJ2-2, with 8 positions matching TRBD2. From germline, CDR1 is SGDLS and CDR2 YYNGEE. CDR3 length: 15 residues. V trimming: 0 bases; J trimming: 4 bases; junction bases outside the gene matches: 2. Written as DNA, the CDR3 is TGTGCCAGCAGCGTAGGGGCGGGGGGCACCGGGGAGCTGTTTTTT. Its protein product is CASSVGAGGTGELFF.

The CDR3 DNA follows: TGTGCCAGCGAGGGTAGCGGGGACAATGAGCAGTTCTTC. It codes for CASEGSGDNEQFF. This chain connects TRBV6-6 to TRBJ2-1; 8 positions agree with TRBD2. The CDR3 extends over 13 amino acids. V shed 8 bases and J 5 bases; nucleotides not matched to a gene: 5. The germline CDR1 and CDR2 sequences are MNHNY and SVGAGI (reference sequence).

The chain joins TRBV28 to TRBJ1-6, with 9 bases identical to TRBD1. The germline CDR1 and CDR2 sequences are MDHEN and SYDVKM. CDR3 length: 15 amino acids. V lost 5 bases, J lost 10 bases, and 9 bases stayed unmatched. The DNA for the CDR3 is TGTGCCAGCAGTGGAGGGACAGGGTTAGGGTCACCCCTCCACTTT. This gives the protein CASSGGTGLGSPLHF.

V gene TRBV9 combines with J gene TRBJ2-1, with 9 bases identical to TRBD1. Germline lookup yields CDR1 SGDLS and CDR2 YYNGEE. V was pared by 4 bases and J by 3 bases, with 5 bases of the junction left unmatched. The CDR3 is 15 amino acids. The CDR3 nucleotides are TGTGCCAGCAGCCCGGGACAGGGCAACTACAATGAGCAGTTCTTC. It specifies CASSPGQGNYNEQFF.

CDR3 loop: CASSQDRTENFYGYTF. DNA of the CDR3: TGCGCCAGCAGCCAAGATCGGACAGAAAACTTCTATGGCTACACCTTC. The rearrangement uses TRBV4-3 and TRBJ1-2, with a weak D call TRBD1 (6 bases). V lost 0 bases, J lost 4 bases, and 15 bases lay in between. Germline values: CDR1 LGHNA, CDR2 YSLEER. This CDR3 region has 16 residues.

The chain uses TRBV7-2 and TRBJ2-7, with 12 nucleotides matching TRBD2. The V and J ends lost 5 bases and 2 bases, in that order; junction bases with no gene match: 7. The CDR3 spans 16 residues. Germline CDR1 is SGHTA and CDR2 is FQGNSA. The CDR3 region has the DNA TGTGCCAGCAGCCCGAGGACTAGCGGGACCACCTACGAGCAGTACTTC. It codes for CASSPRTSGTTYEQYF.

V and J are TRBV29-1 and TRBJ2-3; D not certain. The germline V gene encodes CDR1 SQVTM and CDR2 ANQGSEA. The germline V and J ends were trimmed by 3 bases and 5 bases, with 12 bases remaining between them. CDR3 size: 13 residues. The CDR3 region is CSVDLSRGDTQYF. CDR3 DNA: TGCAGCGTTGACCTGAGCAGAGGAGATACGCAGTATTTT.

This chain links TRBV9 with TRBJ2-3; D call uncertain. Germline V lookup: CDR1 SGDLS, CDR2 YYNGEE. Trimming removed 3 bases at V and 6 bases at J, with 8 bases between. The CDR3 has 12 residues. The CDR3 region has the DNA TGTGCCAGCAGCGGAACCGCGGATACGCAGTATTTT. Its protein is CASSGTADTQYF.

This clone showed up many times. The DNA of the CDR3 is TGTGCCAGCAGTTCAGGGGCCCTCAGCTCCTACGAGCAGTACTTC. It yields the protein CASSSGALSSYEQYF. The rearrangement joins TRBV11-3 to TRBJ2-7; D perhaps matches TRBD1 (6 bases). Germline loops: CDR1 SGHNT, CDR2 YENEEA. The V gene lost 6 bases and the J gene lost 0 bases, with 15 bases spanning the gap. CDR3 length: 15 residues.

The chain links TRBV30 to TRBJ1-2; D perhaps matches TRBD1 (5 bases). In germline, CDR1 is GTSNPN, CDR2 SVGIG (reference sequence). The CDR3 runs 13 residues. The V end was cut by 4 bases, the J end by 4 bases, with 13 bases between. CDR3 nucleotides: TGTGCCTGGACCTCAGGGTTGACCTATGGCTACACCTTC. It yields the protein CAWTSGLTYGYTF.